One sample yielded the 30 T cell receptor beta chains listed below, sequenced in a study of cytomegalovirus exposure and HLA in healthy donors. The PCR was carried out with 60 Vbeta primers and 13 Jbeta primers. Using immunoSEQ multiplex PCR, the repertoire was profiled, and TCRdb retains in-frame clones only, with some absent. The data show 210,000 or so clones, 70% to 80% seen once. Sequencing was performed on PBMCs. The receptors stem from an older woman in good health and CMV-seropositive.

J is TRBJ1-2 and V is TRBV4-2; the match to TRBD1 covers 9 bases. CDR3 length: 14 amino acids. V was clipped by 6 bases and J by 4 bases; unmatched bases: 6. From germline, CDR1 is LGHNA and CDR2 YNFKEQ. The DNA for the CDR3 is TGTGCCAGCAGTCAACAGGGGGCAGTCTATGGCTACACCTTC. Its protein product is CASSQQGAVYGYTF.

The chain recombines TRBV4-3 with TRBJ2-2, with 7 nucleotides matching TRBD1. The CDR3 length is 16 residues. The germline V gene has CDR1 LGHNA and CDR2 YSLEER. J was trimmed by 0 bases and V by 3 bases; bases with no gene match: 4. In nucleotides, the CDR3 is TGCGCCAGCAGCCAGCGGACAGGAGCGAACACCGGGGAGCTGTTTTTT. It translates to CASSQRTGANTGELFF.

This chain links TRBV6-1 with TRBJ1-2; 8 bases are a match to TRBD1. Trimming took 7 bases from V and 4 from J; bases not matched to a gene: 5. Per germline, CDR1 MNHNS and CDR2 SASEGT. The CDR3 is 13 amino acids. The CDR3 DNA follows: TGTGCCAGCACCCTCGGACAGGGCTATGGCTACACCTTC. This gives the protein CASTLGQGYGYTF.

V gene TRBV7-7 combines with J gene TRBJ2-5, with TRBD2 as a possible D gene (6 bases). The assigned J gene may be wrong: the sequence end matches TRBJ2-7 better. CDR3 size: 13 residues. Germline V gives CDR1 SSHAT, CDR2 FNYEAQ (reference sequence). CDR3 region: CASSRSGIGEQYF. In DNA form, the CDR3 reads TGTGCCAGCAGCCGTAGCGGCATCGGCGAGCAGTACTTC.

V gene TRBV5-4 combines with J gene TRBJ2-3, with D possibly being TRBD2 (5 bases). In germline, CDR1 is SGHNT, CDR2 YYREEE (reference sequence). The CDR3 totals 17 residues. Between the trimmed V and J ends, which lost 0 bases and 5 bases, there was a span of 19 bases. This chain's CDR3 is CASSLDVLGLAGDTQYF. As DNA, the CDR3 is TGTGCCAGCAGCTTGGATGTTTTAGGGCTAGCAGGAGATACGCAGTATTTT.

The chain's CDR3 is CAIGSDREDYGYTF. CDR3 coding DNA: TGTGCCATCGGCTCGGACAGGGAAGACTATGGCTACACCTTC. V and J are TRBV10-3 and TRBJ1-2; TRBD1 aligns across 8 bases. The CDR3 covers 14 residues. Unmatched junction bases numbered 8, after V lost 8 bases and J lost 3 bases. CDR1 is ENHRY and CDR2 is SYGVKD in the germline V gene.

The chain's CDR3 is CASSPHPGQGGGYTF. CDR3 bases: TGTGCCAGCTCACCCCACCCCGGACAGGGCGGTGGCTACACCTTC. V and J are TRBV18 and TRBJ1-2; 8 bases align to TRBD1. The V and J ends lost 3 bases and 7 bases, in that order; junction bases with no gene match: 10. This CDR3 comprises 15 residues. Germline V gene sequence: CDR1 KGHSH, CDR2 LQKENI. The variable domain in full, with the rest retrieved from reference TRBV18 and TRBJ1-2, is NAGVMQNPRHLVRRRGQEARLRCSPMKGHSHVYWYRQLPEEGLKFMVYLQKENIIDESGMPKERFSAEFPKEGPSILRIQQVVRGDSAAYFCASSPHPGQGGGYTFGSGTRLTVV.

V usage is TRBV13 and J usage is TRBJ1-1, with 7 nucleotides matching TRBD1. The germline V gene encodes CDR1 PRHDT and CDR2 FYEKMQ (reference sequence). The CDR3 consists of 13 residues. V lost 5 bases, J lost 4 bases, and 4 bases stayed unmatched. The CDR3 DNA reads TGTGCCAGCAGCATTAACAGGGGCACTGAAGCTTTCTTT. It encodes CASSINRGTEAFF. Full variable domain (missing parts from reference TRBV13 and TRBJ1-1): AAGVIQSPRHLIKEKRETATLKCYPIPRHDTVYWYQQGPGQDPQFLISFYEKMQSDKGSIPDRFSAQQFSDYHSELNMSSLELGDSALYFCASSINRGTEAFFGQGTRLTVV.

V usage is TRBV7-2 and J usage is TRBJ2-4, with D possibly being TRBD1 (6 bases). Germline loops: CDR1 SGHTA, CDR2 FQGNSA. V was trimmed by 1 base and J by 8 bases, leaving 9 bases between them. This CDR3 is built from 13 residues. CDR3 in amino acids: CASSLVGADIQYF. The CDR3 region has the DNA TGTGCCAGCAGCTTAGTGGGGGCGGACATTCAGTACTTC.

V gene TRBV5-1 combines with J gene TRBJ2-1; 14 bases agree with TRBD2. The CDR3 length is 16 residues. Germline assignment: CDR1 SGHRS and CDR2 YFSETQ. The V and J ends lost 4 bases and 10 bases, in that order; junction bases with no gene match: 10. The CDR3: CASSQTGLAGVEEQFF. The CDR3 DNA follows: TGCGCCAGCAGCCAGACGGGACTAGCGGGAGTAGAGGAGCAGTTCTTC.

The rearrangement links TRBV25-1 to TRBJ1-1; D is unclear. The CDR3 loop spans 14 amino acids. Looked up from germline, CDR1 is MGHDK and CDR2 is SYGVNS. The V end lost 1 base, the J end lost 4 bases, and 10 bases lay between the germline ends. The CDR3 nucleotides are TGTGCCAGCAGTGAATTAACGCAGATCACTGAAGCTTTCTTT. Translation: CASSELTQITEAFF.

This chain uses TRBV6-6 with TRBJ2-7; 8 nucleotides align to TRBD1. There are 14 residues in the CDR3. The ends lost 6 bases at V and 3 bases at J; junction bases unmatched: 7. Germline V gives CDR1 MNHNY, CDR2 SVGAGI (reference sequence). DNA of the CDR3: TGTGCCAGCAGCTCCGGACAGGGAAGCTACGAGCAGTACTTC. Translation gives CASSSGQGSYEQYF.

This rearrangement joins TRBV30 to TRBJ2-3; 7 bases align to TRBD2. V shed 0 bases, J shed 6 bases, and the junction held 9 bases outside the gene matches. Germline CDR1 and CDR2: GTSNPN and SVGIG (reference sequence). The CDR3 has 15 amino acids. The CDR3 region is CAWSVRGAGTDTQYF. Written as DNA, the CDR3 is TGTGCCTGGAGTGTAAGGGGAGCGGGAACCGATACGCAGTATTTT.

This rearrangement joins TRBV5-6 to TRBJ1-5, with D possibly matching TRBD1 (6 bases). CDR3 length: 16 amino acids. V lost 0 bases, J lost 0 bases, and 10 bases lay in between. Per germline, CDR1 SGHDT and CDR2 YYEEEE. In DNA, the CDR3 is TGTGCCAGCAGCTTGGGGGGGCCCTATAGCAATCAGCCCCAGCATTTT. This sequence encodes CASSLGGPYSNQPQHF.

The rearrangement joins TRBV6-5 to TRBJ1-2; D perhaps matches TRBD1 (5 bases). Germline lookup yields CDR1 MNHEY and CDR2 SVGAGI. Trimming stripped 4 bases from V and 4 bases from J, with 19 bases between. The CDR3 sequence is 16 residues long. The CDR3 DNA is TGTGCCAGCAGTTCCCTAGACGGATCCGGGGGCTATGGCTACACCTTC. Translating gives CASSSLDGSGGYGYTF.

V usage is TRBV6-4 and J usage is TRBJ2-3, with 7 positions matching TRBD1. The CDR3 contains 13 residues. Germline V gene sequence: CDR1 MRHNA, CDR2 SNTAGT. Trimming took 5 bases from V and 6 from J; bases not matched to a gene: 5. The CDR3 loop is CASSLTGPDTQYF. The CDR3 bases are TGTGCCAGCAGTTTGACAGGGCCCGATACGCAGTATTTT.

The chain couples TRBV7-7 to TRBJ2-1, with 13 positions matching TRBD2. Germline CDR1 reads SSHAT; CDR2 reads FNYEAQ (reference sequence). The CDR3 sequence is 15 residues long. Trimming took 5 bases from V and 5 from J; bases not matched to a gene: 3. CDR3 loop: CASSLGTSGDNEQFF. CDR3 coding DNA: TGTGCCAGCAGCCTAGGGACTAGCGGGGACAATGAGCAGTTCTTC.

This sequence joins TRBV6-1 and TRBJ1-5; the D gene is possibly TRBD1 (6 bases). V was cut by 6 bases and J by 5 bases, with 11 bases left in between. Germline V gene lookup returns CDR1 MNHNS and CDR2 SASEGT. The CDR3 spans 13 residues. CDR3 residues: CASRQNRDQPQHF. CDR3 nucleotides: TGTGCCAGCAGGCAAAACAGGGATCAGCCCCAGCATTTT.

The CDR3 sequence: CASSVERDRGNGYTF. CDR3 DNA sequence: TGTGCCAGCAGCGTAGAGCGGGACAGGGGTAATGGCTACACCTTC. The chain couples TRBV9 to TRBJ1-2, with 10 bases identical to TRBD1. Trimming cost V 0 bases and J 6 bases; bases outside gene matches: 5. Germline CDR1 and CDR2: SGDLS and YYNGEE. CDR3 size: 15 residues.

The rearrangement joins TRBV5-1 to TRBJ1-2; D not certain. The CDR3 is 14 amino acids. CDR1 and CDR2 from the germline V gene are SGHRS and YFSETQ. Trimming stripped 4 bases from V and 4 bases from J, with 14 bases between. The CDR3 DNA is TGCGCCAGCAGCCTGGAGAGGGTGGGCTATGGCTACACCTTC. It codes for CASSLERVGYGYTF.

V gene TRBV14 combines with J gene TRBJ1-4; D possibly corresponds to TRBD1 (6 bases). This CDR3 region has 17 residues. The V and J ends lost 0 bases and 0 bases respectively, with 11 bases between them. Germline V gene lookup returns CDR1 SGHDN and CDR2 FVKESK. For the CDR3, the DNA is TGTGCCAGCAGCCAAGATCACAGGGCTCCAACTAATGAAAAACTGTTTTTT. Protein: CASSQDHRAPTNEKLFF.

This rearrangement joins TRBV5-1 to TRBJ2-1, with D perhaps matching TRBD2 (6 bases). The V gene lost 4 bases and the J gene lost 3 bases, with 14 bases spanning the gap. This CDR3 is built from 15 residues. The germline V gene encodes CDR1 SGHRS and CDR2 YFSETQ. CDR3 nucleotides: TGCGCCAGCAGCCAGGGAGTGGGGGGCTACAATGAGCAGTTCTTC. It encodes CASSQGVGGYNEQFF.

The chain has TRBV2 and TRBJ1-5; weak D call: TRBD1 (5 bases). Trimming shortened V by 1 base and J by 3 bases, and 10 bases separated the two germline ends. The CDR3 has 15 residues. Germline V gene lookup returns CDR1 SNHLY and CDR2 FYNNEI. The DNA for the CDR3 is TGTGCCAGCAGTGAAGGCCAGGGCTACAATCAGCCCCAGCATTTT. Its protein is CASSEGQGYNQPQHF.

The CDR3 DNA follows: TGTGCCAGCAGCCCCTACAGTCAACCACAAGAGACCCAGTACTTC. This codes for CASSPYSQPQETQYF. This chain links TRBV7-7 with TRBJ2-5; no firm D call. This CDR3 has 15 residues. From germline, CDR1 is SSHAT and CDR2 FNYEAQ (reference sequence). Trimming took 5 bases from V and 2 from J, leaving 15 bases between them.

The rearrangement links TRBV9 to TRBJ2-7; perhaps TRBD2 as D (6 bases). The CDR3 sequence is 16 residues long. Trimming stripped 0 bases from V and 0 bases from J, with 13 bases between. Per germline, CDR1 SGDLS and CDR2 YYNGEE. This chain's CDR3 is CASSVGSGFSSYEQYF. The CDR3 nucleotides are TGTGCCAGCAGCGTAGGCAGCGGGTTTAGCTCCTACGAGCAGTACTTC.

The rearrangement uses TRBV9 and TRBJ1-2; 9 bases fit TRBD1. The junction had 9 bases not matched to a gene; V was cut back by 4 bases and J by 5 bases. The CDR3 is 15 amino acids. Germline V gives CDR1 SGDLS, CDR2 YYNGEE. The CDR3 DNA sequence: TGTGCCAGCAGCCCCCAGACAGGGGGGGGGTATGGCTACACCTTC. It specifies CASSPQTGGGYGYTF.

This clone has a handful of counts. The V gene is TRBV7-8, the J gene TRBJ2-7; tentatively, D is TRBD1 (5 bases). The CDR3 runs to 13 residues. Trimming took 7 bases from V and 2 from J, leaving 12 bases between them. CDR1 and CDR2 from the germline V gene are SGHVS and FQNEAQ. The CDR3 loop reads CASNPGQAYEQYF. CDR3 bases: TGTGCCAGCAACCCAGGGCAGGCCTACGAGCAGTACTTC.

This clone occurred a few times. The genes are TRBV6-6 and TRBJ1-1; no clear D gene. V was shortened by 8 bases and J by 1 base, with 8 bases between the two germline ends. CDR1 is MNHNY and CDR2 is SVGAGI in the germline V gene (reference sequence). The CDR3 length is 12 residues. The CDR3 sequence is CASAGWNTEAFF. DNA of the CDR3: TGTGCCAGCGCCGGGTGGAACACTGAAGCTTTCTTT.

The CDR3 DNA reads as TGTGCCTGGAGTGCGGGGGTTGGTGAAAAACTGTTTTTT. It encodes CAWSAGVGEKLFF. The chain combines TRBV30 with TRBJ1-4; the D gene is possibly TRBD1 (5 bases). V lost 1 base and J lost 7, with 10 bases in between. CDR1 is GTSNPN and CDR2 is SVGIG in the germline V gene (reference sequence). CDR3 length: 13 amino acids.

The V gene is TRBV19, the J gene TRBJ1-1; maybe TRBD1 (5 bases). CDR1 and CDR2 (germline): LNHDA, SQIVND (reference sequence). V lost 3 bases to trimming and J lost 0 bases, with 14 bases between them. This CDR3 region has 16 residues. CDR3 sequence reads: CASSIHQGTMNTEAFF. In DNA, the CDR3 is TGTGCCAGTAGTATTCATCAGGGAACAATGAACACTGAAGCTTTCTTT.